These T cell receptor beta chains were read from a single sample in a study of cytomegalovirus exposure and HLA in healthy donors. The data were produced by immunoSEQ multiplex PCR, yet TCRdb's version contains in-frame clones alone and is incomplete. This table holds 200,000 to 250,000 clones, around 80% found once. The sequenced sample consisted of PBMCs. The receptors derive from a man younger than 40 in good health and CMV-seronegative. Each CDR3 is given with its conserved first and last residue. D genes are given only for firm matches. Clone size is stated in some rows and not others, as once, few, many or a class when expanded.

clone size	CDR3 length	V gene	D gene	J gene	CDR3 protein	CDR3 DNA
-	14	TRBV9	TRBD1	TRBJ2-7	CASSATGETGEQYF	TGTGCCAGCAGCGCGACAGGGGAAACTGGGGAGCAGTACTTC
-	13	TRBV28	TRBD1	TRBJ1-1	CASGGQLNTEAFF	TGTGCCAGCGGGGGACAGCTGAACACTGAAGCTTTCTTT
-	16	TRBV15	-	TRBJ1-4	CATSGRQQDPNEKLFF	TGTGCCACCAGCGGCCGGCAACAGGACCCTAATGAAAAACTGTTTTTT
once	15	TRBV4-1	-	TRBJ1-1	CASSQEVAGGTEAFF	TGCGCCAGCAGCCAAGAAGTTGCGGGAGGAACTGAAGCTTTCTTT
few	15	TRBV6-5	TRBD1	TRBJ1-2	CASSYSTGTNYGYTF	TGTGCCAGCAGTTACTCGACAGGGACCAACTATGGCTACACCTTC
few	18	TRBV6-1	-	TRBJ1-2	CASSEDLNRQKDTDGYTF	TGTGCCAGCAGTGAAGACCTAAATAGGCAGAAGGATACAGATGGCTACACCTTC
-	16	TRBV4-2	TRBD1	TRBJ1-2	CASSPLSRDSRYGYTF	TGTGCCAGCAGCCCCTTATCCCGGGACAGTCGGTATGGCTACACCTTC
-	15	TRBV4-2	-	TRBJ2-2	CASSLGPTGVGELFF	TGTGCCAGCAGCCTCGGACCCACGGGGGTCGGGGAGCTGTTTTTT
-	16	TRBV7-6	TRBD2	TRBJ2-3	CASSPGLAGGGDTQYF	TGTGCCAGCAGCCCCGGACTAGCGGGGGGAGGAGATACGCAGTATTTT
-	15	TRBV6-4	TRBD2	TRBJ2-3	CASSASSGGGDTQYF	TGTGCCAGCAGTGCGTCTAGCGGGGGGGGAGATACGCAGTATTTT
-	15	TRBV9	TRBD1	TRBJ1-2	CASSPGDRIAYGYTF	TGTGCCAGCAGCCCGGGGGACAGGATTGCCTATGGCTACACCTTC